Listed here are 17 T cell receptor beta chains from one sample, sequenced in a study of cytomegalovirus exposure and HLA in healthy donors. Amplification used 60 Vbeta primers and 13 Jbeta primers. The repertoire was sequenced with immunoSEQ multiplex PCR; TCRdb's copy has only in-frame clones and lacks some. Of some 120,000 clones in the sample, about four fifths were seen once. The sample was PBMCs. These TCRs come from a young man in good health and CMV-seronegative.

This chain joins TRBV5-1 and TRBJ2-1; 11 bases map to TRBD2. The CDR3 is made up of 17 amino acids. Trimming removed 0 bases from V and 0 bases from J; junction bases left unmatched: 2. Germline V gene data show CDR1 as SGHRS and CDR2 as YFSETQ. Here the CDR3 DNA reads TGCGCCAGCAGCTTGGCTAGCGGGGGGAACTCCTACAATGAGCAGTTCTTC. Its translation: CASSLASGGNSYNEQFF.

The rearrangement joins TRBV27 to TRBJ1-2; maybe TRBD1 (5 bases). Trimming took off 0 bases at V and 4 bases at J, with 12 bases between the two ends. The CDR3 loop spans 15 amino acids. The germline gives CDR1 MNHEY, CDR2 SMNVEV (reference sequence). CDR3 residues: CASSLSGGTGYGYTF. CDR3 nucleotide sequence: TGTGCCAGCAGTTTATCGGGGGGGACTGGCTATGGCTACACCTTC.

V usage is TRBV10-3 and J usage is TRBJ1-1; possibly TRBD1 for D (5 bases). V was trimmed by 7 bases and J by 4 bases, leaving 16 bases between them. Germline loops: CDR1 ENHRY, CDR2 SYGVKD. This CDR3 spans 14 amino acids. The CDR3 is CAITEDGGATEAFF. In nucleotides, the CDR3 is TGTGCCATCACCGAAGACGGAGGGGCCACTGAAGCTTTCTTT.

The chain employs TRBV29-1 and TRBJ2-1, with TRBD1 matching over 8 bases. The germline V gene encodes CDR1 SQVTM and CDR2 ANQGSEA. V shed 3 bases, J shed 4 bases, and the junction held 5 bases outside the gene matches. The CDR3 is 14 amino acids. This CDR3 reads CSVDPGQAYNEQFF. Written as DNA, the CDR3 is TGCAGCGTTGACCCGGGACAGGCGTACAATGAGCAGTTCTTC.

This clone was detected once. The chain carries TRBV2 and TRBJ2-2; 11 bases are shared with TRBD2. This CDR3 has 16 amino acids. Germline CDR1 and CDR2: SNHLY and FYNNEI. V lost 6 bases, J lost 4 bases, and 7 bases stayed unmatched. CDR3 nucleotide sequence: TGTGCCAGCAGCCTTACTAGCGGGAGATCCACCGGGGAGCTGTTTTTT. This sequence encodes CASSLTSGRSTGELFF.

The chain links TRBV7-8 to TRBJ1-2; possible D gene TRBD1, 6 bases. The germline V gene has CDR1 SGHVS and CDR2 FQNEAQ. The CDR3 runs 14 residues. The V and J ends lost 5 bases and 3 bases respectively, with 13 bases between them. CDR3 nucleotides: TGTGCCAGCAGCGCCGGGGGGGCTGACTATGGCTACACCTTC. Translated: CASSAGGADYGYTF. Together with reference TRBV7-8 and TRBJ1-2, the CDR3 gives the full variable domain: GAGVSQSPRYKVAKRGQDVALRCDPISGHVSLFWYQQALGQGPEFLTYFQNEAQLDKSGLPSDRFFAERPEGSVSTLKIQRTQQEDSAVYLCASSAGGADYGYTFGSGTRLTVV.

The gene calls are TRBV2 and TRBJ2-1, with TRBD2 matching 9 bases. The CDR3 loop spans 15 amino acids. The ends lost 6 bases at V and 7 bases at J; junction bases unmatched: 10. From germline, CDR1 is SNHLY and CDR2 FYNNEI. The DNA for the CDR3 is TGTGCCAGCAGCGGCGCGGCGGGAGGGTTGAATGAGCAGTTCTTC. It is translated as CASSGAAGGLNEQFF.

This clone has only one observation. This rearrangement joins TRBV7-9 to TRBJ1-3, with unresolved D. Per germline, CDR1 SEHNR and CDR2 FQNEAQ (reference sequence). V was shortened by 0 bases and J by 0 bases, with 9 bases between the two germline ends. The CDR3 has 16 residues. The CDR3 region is CASSLAVQRSGNTIYF. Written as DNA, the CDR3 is TGTGCCAGCAGCTTAGCGGTCCAGCGCTCTGGAAACACCATATATTTT.

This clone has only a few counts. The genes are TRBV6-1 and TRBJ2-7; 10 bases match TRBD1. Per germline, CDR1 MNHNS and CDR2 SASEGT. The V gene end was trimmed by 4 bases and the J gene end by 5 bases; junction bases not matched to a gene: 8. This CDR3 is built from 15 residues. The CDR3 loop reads CASSAGQGESDEQYF. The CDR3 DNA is TGTGCCAGCAGTGCAGGACAGGGGGAGAGCGACGAGCAGTACTTC.

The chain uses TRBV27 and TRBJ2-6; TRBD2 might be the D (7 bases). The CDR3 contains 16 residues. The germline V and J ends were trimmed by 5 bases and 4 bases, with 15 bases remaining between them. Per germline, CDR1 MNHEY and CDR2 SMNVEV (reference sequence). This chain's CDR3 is CASSLPGGPGANVLTF. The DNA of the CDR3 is TGTGCCAGCAGTCTGCCGGGGGGCCCCGGGGCCAACGTCCTGACTTTC.

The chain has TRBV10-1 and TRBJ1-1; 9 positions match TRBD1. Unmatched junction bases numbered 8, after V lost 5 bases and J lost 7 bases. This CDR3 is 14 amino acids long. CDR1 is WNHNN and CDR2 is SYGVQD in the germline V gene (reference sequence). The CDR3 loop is CASSLTGGRDEAFF. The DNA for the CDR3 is TGCGCCAGCAGTCTCACAGGGGGCCGGGATGAAGCTTTCTTT.

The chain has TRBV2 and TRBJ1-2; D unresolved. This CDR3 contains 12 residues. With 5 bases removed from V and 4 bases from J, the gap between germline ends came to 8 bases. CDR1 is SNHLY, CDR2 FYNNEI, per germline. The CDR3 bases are TGTGCCAGCAGTCCGGGTTCCTATGGCTACACCTTC. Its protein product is CASSPGSYGYTF.

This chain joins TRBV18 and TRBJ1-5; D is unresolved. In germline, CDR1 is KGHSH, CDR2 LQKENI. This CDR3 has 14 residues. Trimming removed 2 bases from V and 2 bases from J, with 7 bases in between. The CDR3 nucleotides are TGTGCCAGCTCACCAACAGTGGGCAATCAGCCCCAGCATTTT. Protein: CASSPTVGNQPQHF.

The CDR3 region has the DNA TGTGCCAGTAGCGGGGGCCTACAAGAGACCCAGTACTTC. Translating it yields CASSGGLQETQYF. The V gene is TRBV2, the J gene TRBJ2-5; 9 nucleotides match TRBD2. Per the germline V gene, CDR1 is SNHLY and CDR2 is FYNNEI. There are 13 residues in the CDR3. J was trimmed by 2 bases and V by 9 bases; bases with no gene match: 4.

CDR3 in DNA: TGTGCCAGCAGCTTGACTAGCGGGGGCCTAAACACAGATACGCAGTATTTT. Translated: CASSLTSGGLNTDTQYF. The chain recombines TRBV5-6 with TRBJ2-3, with 11 bases lining up with TRBD2. This CDR3 has 17 residues. With V trimmed by 1 base and J by 2 bases, 6 bases remained unmatched. Germline-derived CDR1 and CDR2 are SGHDT and YYEEEE. The full variable domain, rest sourced from reference TRBV5-6 and TRBJ2-3, is DAGVTQSPTHLIKTRGQQVTLRCSPKSGHDTVSWYQQALGQGPQFIFQYYEEEERQRGNFPDRFSGHQFPNYSSELNVNALLLGDSALYLCASSLTSGGLNTDTQYFGPGTRLTVL.

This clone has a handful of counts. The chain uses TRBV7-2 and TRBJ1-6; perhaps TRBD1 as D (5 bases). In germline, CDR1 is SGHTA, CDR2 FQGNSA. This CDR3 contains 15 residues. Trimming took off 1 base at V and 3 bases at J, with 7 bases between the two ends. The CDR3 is CASSLGRVYNSPLHF. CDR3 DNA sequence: TGTGCCAGCAGCTTAGGCAGGGTCTATAATTCACCCCTCCACTTT.

CDR3: CASSIQQGANEKLFF. DNA for the CDR3: TGTGCCAGCAGCATACAACAGGGTGCTAATGAAAAACTGTTTTTT. J is TRBJ1-4 and V is TRBV7-2; TRBD1 might be the D (6 bases). This CDR3 region has 15 residues. CDR1 is SGHTA, CDR2 FQGNSA, per germline. V lost 5 bases and J lost 3, with 13 bases in between.